One and the same sample provided the 13 T cell receptor beta chains below, sequenced in a study of T cells in Graves' hyperthyroidism and ophthalmopathy. RNA transcripts were the template for amplifying TCR beta CDR3 regions. A first-round RT-PCR of the TCR CDR3 used the HTBI primer set. TCRdb re-derived calls from the multiplex PCR reads in MiXCR, one entry per CDR3 protein. Among hundreds of thousands of distinct CDR3 sequences listed, over 35% were seen once. The sequenced sample consisted of blood. The source of these receptors is a man aged 18 to 30 with Graves' hyperthyroidism.

This clonotype was picked up a small number of times. Since a much larger clone is just one base distant, this may be a read error. The CDR3 here is CASSPGTGNEQYF. Written as DNA, the CDR3 is TGTGCCAGTAGTCCCGGGACAGGGAACGAGCAGTACTTC. V usage is TRBV14 and J usage is TRBJ2-7, with 9 positions matching TRBD1. V shed 9 bases, J shed 5 bases, and the junction held 8 bases outside the gene matches. Germline values: CDR1 SGHDN, CDR2 FVKESK. The CDR3 is 13 residues long.

In this sample, this clonotype turned up a few times. This chain joins TRBV2 and TRBJ2-5, with D possibly being TRBD1 or TRBD2 (5 bases each). The CDR3 contains 18 residues. The germline V gene encodes CDR1 SNHLY and CDR2 FYNNEI. V lost 7 bases and J 2 bases, leaving 26 bases between the germline ends. CDR3 loop: CASNIPPSCREIQETQYF. The CDR3 DNA is TGTGCCAGCAACATACCCCCCTCTTGCAGGGAGATACAAGAGACCCAGTACTTC.

This clonotype was found many times. The V call is TRBV7-3, the J call TRBJ1-1; D is uncertain. This CDR3 is built from 13 residues. The germline gives CDR1 SGHTA, CDR2 FQGTGA. V shed 5 bases and J shed 8 bases, with 15 bases lying between them. In DNA, the CDR3 is TGTGCCAGCAGCCGGTTGAGGGATTGGGAAGCTTTCTTT. It yields the protein CASSRLRDWEAFF.

The chain combines TRBV10-3 with TRBJ2-5; TRBD1 aligns across 11 bases. Trimming at V came to 2 bases and at J to 6 bases, leaving 8 bases not matched to a gene. CDR1 and CDR2 (germline): ENHRY, SYGVKD. There are 16 residues in the CDR3. This CDR3 reads CAISEEGTGGMQTQYF. Written as DNA, the CDR3 is TGTGCCATCAGTGAGGAAGGGACAGGGGGTATGCAGACCCAGTACTTC.

This clonotype was picked up a small number of times. This sequence joins TRBV10-3 and TRBJ2-3, with D perhaps assigned TRBD1 or TRBD2 (5 bases each). The CDR3 loop spans 12 amino acids. The V end lost 5 bases, the J end lost 6 bases, and 9 bases lay between the germline ends. The V gene's germline CDR1 is ENHRY and CDR2 SYGVKD. CDR3 amino acids: CAISTEGDTQYF. The CDR3 DNA sequence: TGTGCCATCAGTACCGAGGGGGATACGCAGTATTTT.

This clonotype has more than one count but fewer than ten. The chain is built from TRBV2 and TRBJ1-4, with 7 nucleotides matching TRBD1. The V segment lost 6 bases and the J segment 5 bases; nucleotides outside the gene matches: 6. Germline V CDR1 and CDR2: SNHLY, FYNNEI. The CDR3 covers 14 residues. CDR3 sequence (DNA): TGTGCCAGCAGGTCCGGGACAGCAAATGAAAAACTGTTTTTT. Its translation: CASRSGTANEKLFF.

This sequence joins TRBV19 and TRBJ2-7; 14 positions match TRBD2. Germline V gives CDR1 LNHDA, CDR2 SQIVND (reference sequence). The CDR3 is 14 amino acids. The V gene end was trimmed by 4 bases and the J gene end by 7 bases; junction bases not matched to a gene: 3. CDR3 sequence reads: CASSTGLAGVEQYF. The CDR3 DNA reads TGTGCCAGTAGTACGGGACTAGCGGGAGTGGAGCAGTACTTC.

Details on this clonotype: An end of the junction differs from the germline gene, which may be a read error. The chain couples TRBV6-2 or TRBV6-3 to TRBJ2-2, with TRBD1 matching 10 bases. CDR3 length: 16 residues. Per germline, CDR1 MNHEY and CDR2 SVGEGT. The CDR3 bases are TGTGCCAGCGTAGGGGCCGACAGGGGGCTAACCGGGGAGCTGCTTTTT. It is translated as CASVGADRGLTGELLF.

This clonotype was detected only once. This chain uses TRBV25-1 with TRBJ1-6, with D perhaps TRBD1 (5 bases). Deletions cut 3 bases from V and 8 bases from J, with 11 bases between. Looked up from germline, CDR1 is MGHDK and CDR2 is SYGVNS. This CDR3 contains 14 residues. The CDR3 DNA is TGTGCCAGCAGTGAGCAGGGCCTTGATTCACCCCTCCACTTT. Amino acid sequence: CASSEQGLDSPLHF.

This clonotype was seen ten or more times. This chain joins TRBV29-1 and TRBJ2-5; a weak D match, TRBD1 (6 bases). This CDR3 is 13 amino acids long. Per germline, CDR1 SQVTM and CDR2 ANQGSEA. V lost 4 bases, J lost 2 bases, and 11 bases lay in between. For the CDR3, the DNA is TGCAGCGTTGCCGGGACACCTCAAGAGACCCAGTACTTC. Translating it yields CSVAGTPQETQYF. The variable domain in full, completed from reference TRBV29-1 and TRBJ2-5, reads SAVISQKPSRDICQRGTSLTIQCQVDSQVTMMFWYRQQPGQSLTLIATANQGSEATYESGFVIDKFPISRPNLTFSTLTVSNMSPEDSSIYLCSVAGTPQETQYFGPGTRLLVL.

This clonotype has just a few counts. The rearrangement joins TRBV7-2 to TRBJ1-5; possibly TRBD1 for D (5 bases). This CDR3 contains 17 residues. V was clipped by 1 base and J by 9 bases, with 22 bases between them. Germline CDR1 SGHTA, CDR2 FQGNSA. The CDR3 bases are TGTGCCAGCAGCTTAGACGCGGGAGGCGGGGCACTGTGGCCCCAGCATTTT. Amino acid sequence: CASSLDAGGGALWPQHF.

This clonotype was detected many times. The chain's CDR3 is CSALARGANTEAFF. DNA for the CDR3: TGCAGTGCTCTGGCGAGGGGGGCGAACACTGAAGCTTTCTTT. This chain links TRBV20-1 with TRBJ1-1; D is possibly TRBD1 (6 bases). The CDR3 loop spans 14 amino acids. V lost 5 bases to trimming and J lost 1 base, with 14 bases between them. CDR1 is DFQATT and CDR2 is SNEGSKA in the germline V gene (reference sequence).

This clonotype was recorded once. The V call is TRBV9, the J call TRBJ1-4; 8 bases align to TRBD1. The CDR3 consists of 17 residues. Per the germline V gene, CDR1 is SGDLS and CDR2 is YYNGEE. The V and J ends lost 4 bases and 8 bases, in that order; junction bases with no gene match: 16. This CDR3 is CASSQDRGTGTREKLFF. CDR3 sequence (DNA): TGTGCCAGCAGCCAAGATCGAGGGACAGGTACGCGGGAAAAACTGTTTTTT.